This T cell receptor beta chain comes out of a study of brain T cells in children with intractable seizures. Germline-derived CDR1 and CDR2 are SNHLY and FYNNEI. V gave up 8 bases and J gave up 2 bases, with 15 bases separating them. The CDR3 consists of 15 residues. Notes on the study in general: Viral specificity was inferred only from CDR3 similarity; HCMV serostatus was unknown. Absence of clones before surgery may stem from lower sequencing depth.

Some clones are missing from TCRdb's copy, which holds only in-frame ones; the method was immunoSEQ multiplex PCR. The top ten hold approximately 6% of the sample, which has under 45,000 clones, about nine tenths seen once. This clone was observed a handful of times. The target antigen is unknown. Surgery cases with the highest brain T cell transcript signatures were chosen for sequencing. Pre-surgery treatment included at least one anti-epileptic drug. The chain uses TRBV2 and TRBJ2-2; a weak D match, TRBD2 (6 bases). The clonotype was recovered from a girl aged 2 to 9 with tuberous sclerosis and intractable seizures. Sample: peripheral blood, taken at surgery. The CDR3 bases are TGTGCCAGCTCCTCCGGGACTCCAAACACCGGGGAGCTGTTTTTT. This encodes CASSSGTPNTGELFF.